What follows is one TCR beta chain and its context. The antigen remains unidentified. A much larger clone lies one base from this, so it may be a read error. This record belongs to a study of blood T cells in healthy people across ages. About the research overall: Every two T cells gave about one barcoded beta molecule via template switching.

Study-wide findings and caveats: Diversity estimates drawn from one million T cells were deemed underestimates. Getting older went along with TCR beta diversity per million T cells dropping roughly linearly.

The CDR3 has 12 residues. Germline CDR1 reads SGHVS; CDR2 reads FQNEAQ. Then a second PCR, running about 6 to 11 cycles, was carried out with a sample-barcoded 5' primer and a J-beta primer mix. Researchers report that each sample yielded at least 2.5 million CDR3-containing paired-end reads. TCRdb analysed the 5' RACE reads with MiXCR anew, one entry per CDR3 protein. The sample shows 790,000 or so distinct CDR3 sequences, about 42% of them seen only once. This chain connects TRBV7-8 to TRBJ2-1; D might be TRBD2 (5 bases). The receptor's source is a man older than 75 in good health. What was sequenced was blood. CDR3 bases: TGTGTCAGCAGCCTTCGGAGCGGTGAGCAGTTCTTC. This gives the protein CVSSLRSGEQFF.